Below are 17 T cell receptor beta chains sequenced from a single sample in a study of post-analysis software for immune sequencing data. Study-wide points: Compared with controls, patients had more of five TRBV segments, including TRBV5-6, TRBV5-1 and TRBV20-1.

These TCRs are of unknown antigen specificity. TCR beta libraries were prepared from cDNA with unique molecular identifiers. TCRdb recomputed calls from the PCR reads with MiXCR, one row per CDR3 protein. This table has approximately 770,000 distinct CDR3 sequences, roughly 46% appearing once. The source material was blood. The receptors derive from a girl aged 5-17 years with multiple sclerosis.

The V and J genes are TRBV11-2 and TRBJ1-1; D ambiguous. The CDR3 runs 12 residues. Germline V lookup: CDR1 SGHAT, CDR2 FQNNGV. The V gene lost 5 bases and the J gene lost 8 bases, with 12 bases spanning the gap. CDR3 DNA sequence: TGTGCCAGCAGCCCCGAGGACCTCGAAGCTTTCTTT. This translates into CASSPEDLEAFF.

The chain links TRBV12-3 or TRBV12-4 to TRBJ1-4; no firm D call. This CDR3 is 13 amino acids long. V shed 3 bases and J shed 7 bases, with 9 bases lying between them. CDR3: CASSLTRTEKLFF. As DNA, the CDR3 is TGTGCCAGCAGTTTGACCCGTACTGAAAAACTGTTTTTT.

This chain connects TRBV7-9 to TRBJ2-4; the match to TRBD2 covers 11 bases. The J call may be in error: the DNA end matches TRBJ2-7 better. The CDR3 has 16 amino acids. Germline CDR1 and CDR2: SEHNR and FQNEAQ (reference sequence). The chain's CDR3 is CASSPVSGRENYEQYF. The CDR3 DNA follows: TGTGCCAGCAGCCCAGTTAGCGGGAGGGAAAACTACGAGCAGTACTTC.

This clonotype was detected only a few times. The chain carries TRBV9 and TRBJ1-2; TRBD1 matches 10 bases. The germline V gene has CDR1 SGDLS and CDR2 YYNGEE. The CDR3 is 19 amino acids. The V segment lost 3 bases and the J segment 0 bases; nucleotides outside the gene matches: 14. The CDR3, as DNA: TGTGCCAGCAGCGCGAACCGGGACAGGGGTCCCCTAGCTAACTATGGCTACACCTTC. This sequence encodes CASSANRDRGPLANYGYTF.

The chain employs TRBV7-8 and TRBJ1-5; D is unclear. Trimming removed 4 bases at V and 1 base at J, with 20 bases between. The CDR3 length is 18 residues. The V gene's germline CDR1 is SGHVS and CDR2 FQNEAQ. CDR3 sequence: CASSSRPRAVISNQPQHF. CDR3 DNA sequence: TGTGCCAGCAGCTCCAGACCCCGGGCCGTTATAAGCAATCAGCCCCAGCATTTT.

About this clonotype itself: A much more abundant neighbour one base away suggests this may be a read error. The chain joins TRBV14 to TRBJ1-5; perhaps TRBD1 as D (5 bases). CDR1 SGHDN and CDR2 FVKESK come from the germline V gene. V was cut by 3 bases and J by 2 bases, with 14 bases left in between. The CDR3 runs to 16 residues. The CDR3 DNA reads TGTGCCAGCAGCCAGCCGGGACCCCATGGCAATCAGCCCCAGCATTTT. It specifies CASSQPGPHGNQPQHF.

The rearrangement links TRBV3-1 to TRBJ2-3; 8 bases align to TRBD2. V lost 3 bases and J lost 5; bases outside the gene matches: 10. Germline V gene sequence: CDR1 LGHDT, CDR2 YNNKEL (reference sequence). The CDR3 has 16 amino acids. CDR3 in amino acids: CASSQAPGLGRDTQYF. The CDR3 nucleotides are TGTGCCAGCAGCCAGGCCCCGGGACTAGGCAGAGATACGCAGTATTTT.

J is TRBJ2-5 and V is TRBV20-1, with no clear D. Trimming took 8 bases from V and 11 from J, leaving 18 bases between them. The CDR3 sequence is 11 residues long. CDR1 is DFQATT and CDR2 is SNEGSKA in the germline V gene (reference sequence). The CDR3 coding sequence is TGCAGTTTGAGGCTAGGCTTTGAACAGTACTTC. The encoded protein is CSLRLGFEQYF.

The chain employs TRBV20-1 and TRBJ2-3; 13 bases agree with TRBD2. The V gene's germline CDR1 is DFQATT and CDR2 SNEGSKA (reference sequence). J lost 7 bases, V lost 6 bases, and 10 bases had no gene match. The CDR3 is 15 amino acids. This chain's CDR3 is CSAVLPTSGRNTQYF. For the CDR3, the DNA is TGCAGTGCCGTCCTACCGACTAGCGGGAGGAATACGCAGTATTTT.

As DNA, the CDR3 is TGTGCCAGCAGCTCGGGACTCCTCGGCCCCCTAGGCACAGATACGCAGTATTTT. This sequence encodes CASSSGLLGPLGTDTQYF. V usage is TRBV7-3 and J usage is TRBJ2-3; D might be TRBD2 (6 bases). In germline, CDR1 is SGHTA, CDR2 FQGTGA. The V and J ends lost 4 bases and 1 base respectively, with 21 bases between them. CDR3 size: 18 residues.

V is TRBV6-2 or TRBV6-3 and J is TRBJ1-4, with a possible D match to TRBD1 (6 bases). The CDR3 runs 17 residues. Trimming stripped 4 bases from V and 0 bases from J, with 15 bases between. Germline V gene lookup returns CDR1 MNHEY and CDR2 SVGEGT. The CDR3 is CASSSRTALTTNEKLFF. CDR3 nucleotide sequence: TGTGCCAGCAGTTCAAGGACAGCGCTGACAACTAATGAAAAACTGTTTTTT.

The chain couples TRBV18 to TRBJ2-1; D is tentatively TRBD1 or TRBD2 (5 bases each). This CDR3 is built from 17 residues. From germline, CDR1 is KGHSH and CDR2 LQKENI. V gave up 2 bases and J gave up 6 bases, with 20 bases separating them. This CDR3 is CASSPFPRDHEGNEQFF. The DNA of the CDR3 is TGTGCCAGCTCACCATTTCCAAGGGACCACGAGGGCAATGAGCAGTTCTTC.

The rearrangement links TRBV6-5 to TRBJ2-5; TRBD2 aligns across 7 bases. CDR1 and CDR2 (germline): MNHEY, SVGAGI. Trimming removed 5 bases from V and 10 bases from J; junction bases left unmatched: 16. The CDR3 totals 15 residues. CDR3 nucleotide sequence: TGTGCCAGCAGTCGTAGGGCCGTAGCGGGTTTTGACCAGTACTTC. It encodes CASSRRAVAGFDQYF.

This chain connects TRBV12-3 or TRBV12-4 to TRBJ2-1; D uncertain. The CDR3 extends over 13 amino acids. V was trimmed by 6 bases and J by 9 bases, leaving 15 bases between them. The CDR3: CASRPPRSGEQFF. In DNA, the CDR3 is TGTGCCAGCAGACCCCCTAGATCCGGTGAGCAGTTCTTC.

The chain is built from TRBV19 and TRBJ1-2; 8 bases align to TRBD1. Unmatched junction bases numbered 6, after V lost 5 bases and J lost 4 bases. CDR1 is LNHDA and CDR2 is SQIVND in the germline V gene (reference sequence). The CDR3 has 14 amino acids. The CDR3 nucleotides are TGTGCCAGTAGTGTGGACAGGGCTGGCTATGGCTACACCTTC. It codes for CASSVDRAGYGYTF.

In its sample, this clonotype was seen a few times. The CDR3 sequence: CATSSRQGLAEGVPTDTQYF. CDR3 DNA sequence: TGTGCCACCTCGTCCCGACAGGGCTTAGCGGAGGGGGTCCCCACAGATACGCAGTATTTT. The V and J genes are TRBV24-1 and TRBJ2-3, with D tentatively TRBD1 (7 bases). The CDR3 is made up of 20 amino acids. Germline values: CDR1 KGHDR, CDR2 SFDVKD. Trimming took 9 bases from V and 2 from J, leaving 32 bases between them.

To note about this clonotype: The germline gene is not matched at one end of the junction; a read error may be the cause. This chain links TRBV7-7 with TRBJ2-1; 8 bases match TRBD1. The germline CDR1 and CDR2 sequences are SSHAT and FNYEAQ (reference sequence). There are 16 residues in the CDR3. CDR3 amino acids: CASSLGQGKNYNEQFF. CDR3 coding DNA: TGTGCTAGCAGCTTAGGACAGGGTAAGAACTACAATGAGCAGTTCTTC.